This T cell receptor (beta chain) derives from a study of T cell responses to AZD1222 COVID-19 vaccine. V was clipped by 0 bases and J by 4 bases; unmatched bases: 3. The CDR3 spans 16 residues. Germline V CDR1 and CDR2: MRHNA, SNTAGT. The method was immunoSEQ multiplex PCR; TCRdb's version includes in-frame clones alone and lacks a portion of them. Among around 140,000 clones, approximately 91% were seen once, and the ten largest hold roughly 0.98%. Findings and limits, study-wide: Among AZD1222 vaccinees, only six were seropositive at baseline.

Concerning this clone itself: The antigen is not known.

The receptor's source is an adult who received the AZD1222 COVID-19 vaccine. The rearrangement joins TRBV6-4 to TRBJ2-1; TRBD2 aligns across 10 bases. The source was peripheral blood, collected 28 days after the second AZD1222 dose. Written as DNA, the CDR3 is TGTGCCAGCAGTGACTCGGAACTAGCGGGGTACAATGAGCAGTTCTTC. The encoded protein is CASSDSELAGYNEQFF.